This TCR beta chain was retrieved from a study of molecular identifiers for immune sequencing clone quantification. MiXCR, run by TCRdb on the PCR reads, gives a single entry per CDR3 protein. The table has about 640,000 distinct CDR3 sequences, nearly 20% seen once; the top ten hold roughly 0.9%. This clonotype was detected ten times or more. The antigen remains unidentified. Germline values: CDR1 PRHDT, CDR2 FYEKMQ (reference sequence). Trimming cost V 1 base and J 0 bases, with 7 bases left between them. The CDR3 has 15 amino acids. Regarding the study as a whole: Reports indicate spiked Jurkat TCR RNA from one cell could be found among 1 million or so naive cells.

The receptor was derived from a human donor in good health. Some libraries in this study had Jurkat cell RNA spiked in. The sequenced material came from naive CD8+ T cells from blood, with Jurkat cell RNA spiked in. Subset given: FACS-sorted CD8+CD4-CCR7+CD45RA+ naive T cells. This chain uses TRBV13 with TRBJ2-1; D remains unclear. The DNA for the CDR3 is TGTGCCAGCAGCTTAGAGGTTACCTCCTACAATGAGCAGTTCTTC. Translation gives CASSLEVTSYNEQFF.